These 9 T cell receptor beta chains were sequenced from one sample in a study of blood T cells in healthy people across ages. Primers used in a second PCR of roughly 6 to 12 cycles were a sample-barcoded 5' primer and a J-beta primer mix. TCRdb re-derived calls from the 5' RACE reads in MiXCR, one entry per CDR3 protein. The sample lists fewer than 800,000 distinct CDR3 sequences; roughly 50% were seen once. The sample taken for sequencing was blood. The receptors shown here come from an older woman in good health.

This clonotype has just a few counts. V and J are TRBV7-2 and TRBJ2-1; 7 positions agree with TRBD2. Germline-derived CDR1 and CDR2 are SGHTA and FQGNSA. The CDR3 length is 16 residues. Trimming removed 2 bases from V and 6 bases from J; junction bases left unmatched: 10. The CDR3, as DNA: TGTGCCAGCAGCTTAACAGTTGGCGGGAGAAGCAATGAGCAGTTCTTC. Translating it yields CASSLTVGGRSNEQFF.

J is TRBJ2-5 and V is TRBV5-1, with TRBD2 matching 15 bases. Unmatched junction bases numbered 8, after V lost 3 bases and J lost 5 bases. CDR1 SGHRS and CDR2 YFSETQ come from the germline V gene. The CDR3 contains 17 residues. The CDR3 reads CASSSLGLAGGRETQYF. In DNA, the CDR3 is TGCGCCAGCAGCTCTTTAGGACTAGCGGGAGGGCGCGAGACCCAGTACTTC.

The chain employs TRBV12-3 or TRBV12-4 and TRBJ1-6; unclear D gene. V gave up 6 bases and J gave up 8 bases, with 11 bases separating them. CDR3 size: 13 residues. The CDR3 loop reads CASRPRTYSPLHF. CDR3 sequence (DNA): TGTGCCAGCAGACCTCGAACCTATTCACCCCTCCACTTT.

The chain employs TRBV3-1 and TRBJ1-4; TRBD1 aligns across 9 bases. V dropped 4 bases and J dropped 10; count of bases not matched to a gene: 10. The CDR3 runs 15 residues. From germline, CDR1 is LGHDT and CDR2 YNNKEL (reference sequence). CDR3 DNA: TGTGCCAGCAGCCCCTGGGACAGGGAGGGCGGAAAACTGTTTTTT. Translating gives CASSPWDREGGKLFF.

This clonotype was counted ten times or more. The chain carries TRBV2 and TRBJ2-5; possibly TRBD2 for D (5 bases). Germline V gives CDR1 SNHLY, CDR2 FYNNEI. The V and J ends lost 5 bases and 1 base respectively, with 11 bases between them. The CDR3 covers 14 residues. DNA for the CDR3: TGTGCCAGCAGTCCCCTAGCTACCCAAGAGACCCAGTACTTC. It is translated as CASSPLATQETQYF.

Note on this clonotype: One end of the junction varies from germline; a read error may be responsible. The chain employs TRBV5-1 and TRBJ2-6; D unclear. Germline V gives CDR1 SGHRS, CDR2 YFSETQ. CDR3 length: 14 residues. The CDR3 DNA is TGCGCCAGCAGCCCGAGCTCTGAGGCCAACGTCCTGACTTTC. It is translated as CASSPSSEANVLTF.

This clonotype was seen only a few times. The V call is TRBV6-2 or TRBV6-3, the J call TRBJ2-4; 7 bases are a match to TRBD1. CDR3 length: 17 amino acids. The V gene's germline CDR1 is MNHEY and CDR2 SVGEGT. Unmatched junction bases numbered 11, after V lost 6 bases and J lost 0 bases. CDR3 protein: CASSQIGTAGAKNIQYF. CDR3 bases: TGTGCCAGCAGCCAAATTGGGACAGCTGGAGCCAAAAACATTCAGTACTTC.

This chain uses TRBV6-2 or TRBV6-3 with TRBJ1-5; tentatively, D is TRBD1 (6 bases). Germline CDR1 MNHEY, CDR2 SVGEGT. The CDR3 is 14 residues long. The ends were cut back, 5 bases at V and 6 bases at J, with 14 bases in the middle. The CDR3 nucleotides read TGTGCCAGCAGTCGAAACAGGGTTACTCAGCCCCAGCATTTT. It specifies CASSRNRVTQPQHF.

This chain uses TRBV5-1 with TRBJ2-7; D gene uncertain. Germline V CDR1 and CDR2: SGHRS, YFSETQ. This CDR3 spans 16 amino acids. The V end was cut by 0 bases, the J end by 0 bases, with 13 bases between. The CDR3 region is CASSLEVNSFSYEQYF. The CDR3 nucleotides read TGCGCCAGCAGCTTGGAGGTCAACTCTTTCTCCTACGAGCAGTACTTC.